This TCR beta chain came from a study of blood T cell repertoires in COVID-19. Study-level background: Spain, Italy and the United States supplied samples that represented acute and convalescent COVID-19. The cDNA or gDNA used as material had been derived from T cells, B-cell-depleted T cells, or PBMCs.

The germline gives CDR1 SEHNR, CDR2 FQNEAQ (reference sequence). V was cut by 5 bases and J by 0 bases, with 5 bases left in between. The length of the CDR3 is 12 residues. In the original analysis: Amplifying reference gene primers gave estimates of nucleated cell counts. Produced via immunoSEQ multiplex PCR; TCRdb's table is partial and in-frame only. V and J calls and clone size follow that table, whereas D and trimming were derived from the DNA. The sample comprises tens of thousands of clones, 82% of which are singletons, and over 9.5% rests with the top ten. Source material: peripheral blood. The chain links TRBV7-9 to TRBJ2-7; D remains unclear. This receptor was taken from a man aged 55 to 70 with acute or convalescent COVID-19. The CDR3 DNA sequence: TGTGCCAGCAGCCCGAGCTCCTACGAGCAGTACTTC. It encodes CASSPSSYEQYF. Full variable domain (remainder filled in from reference TRBV7-9 and TRBJ2-7): DTGVSQNPRHKITKRGQNVTFRCDPISEHNRLYWYRQTLGQGPEFLTYFQNEAQLEKSRLLSDRFSAERPKGSFSTLEIQRTEQGDSAMYLCASSPSSYEQYFGPGTRLTVT.